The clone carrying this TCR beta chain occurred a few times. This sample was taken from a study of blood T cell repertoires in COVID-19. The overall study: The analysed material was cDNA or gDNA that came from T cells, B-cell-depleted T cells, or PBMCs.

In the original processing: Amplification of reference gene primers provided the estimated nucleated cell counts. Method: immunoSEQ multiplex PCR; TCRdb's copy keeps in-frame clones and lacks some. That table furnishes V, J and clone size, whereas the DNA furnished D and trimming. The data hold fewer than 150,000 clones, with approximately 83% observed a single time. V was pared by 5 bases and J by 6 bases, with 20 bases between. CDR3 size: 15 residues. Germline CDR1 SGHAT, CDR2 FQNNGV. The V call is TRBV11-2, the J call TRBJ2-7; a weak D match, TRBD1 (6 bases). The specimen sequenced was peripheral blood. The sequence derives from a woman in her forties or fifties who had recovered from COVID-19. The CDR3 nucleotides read TGTGCCAGCAGCCCCAGGGGCCCTTTGGGGCTCGAGCAGTACTTC. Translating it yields CASSPRGPLGLEQYF.